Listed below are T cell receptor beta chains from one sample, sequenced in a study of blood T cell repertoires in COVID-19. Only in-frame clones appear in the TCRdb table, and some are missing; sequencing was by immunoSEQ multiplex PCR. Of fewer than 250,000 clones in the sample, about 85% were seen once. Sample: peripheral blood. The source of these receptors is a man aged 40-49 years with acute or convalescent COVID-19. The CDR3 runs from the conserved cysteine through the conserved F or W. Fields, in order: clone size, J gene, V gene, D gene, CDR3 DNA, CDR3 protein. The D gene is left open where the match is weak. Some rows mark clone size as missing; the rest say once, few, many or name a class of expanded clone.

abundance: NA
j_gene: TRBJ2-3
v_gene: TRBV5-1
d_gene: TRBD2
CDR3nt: TGCGCCAGCACCTTGACTAGCTCTAGCACAGATACGCAGTATTTT
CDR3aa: CASTLTSSSTDTQYF

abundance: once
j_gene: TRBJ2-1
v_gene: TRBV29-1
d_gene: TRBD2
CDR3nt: TGCAGCGTTGAAGGGACTAGCGGGAGACTTCACCACAATGAGCAGTTCTTC
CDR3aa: CSVEGTSGRLHHNEQFF

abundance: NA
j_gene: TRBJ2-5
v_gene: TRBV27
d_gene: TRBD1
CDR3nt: TGTGCCAGCTCCCGCCGGGACAGGGGGCCCTCGTACCAAGAGACCCAGTACTTC
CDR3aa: CASSRRDRGPSYQETQYF

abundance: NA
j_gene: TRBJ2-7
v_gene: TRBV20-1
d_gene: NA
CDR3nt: TGCAGTGCTAGTCGATCAGGGGACGAGCAGTACTTC
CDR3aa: CSASRSGDEQYF

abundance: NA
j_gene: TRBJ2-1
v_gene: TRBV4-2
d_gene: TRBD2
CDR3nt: TGTGCCAGCAGCCACGCCACCTTAGCGGGGGACAATGAGCAGTTCTTC
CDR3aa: CASSHATLAGDNEQFF

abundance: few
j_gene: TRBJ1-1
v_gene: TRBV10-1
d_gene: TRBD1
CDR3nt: TGCGCCAGCAGCCCCGCCACACAGGGGGCCTCTGAAGCTTTCTTT
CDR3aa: CASSPATQGASEAFF

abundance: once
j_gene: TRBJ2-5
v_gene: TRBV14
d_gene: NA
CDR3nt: TGTGCCAGCAGCCGGACAGCTCAAGAGACCCAGTACTTC
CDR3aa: CASSRTAQETQYF

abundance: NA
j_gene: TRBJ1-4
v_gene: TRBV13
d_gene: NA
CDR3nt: TGTGCCAGCAGCTCGAAGACGGGGGATGAAAAACTGTTTTTT
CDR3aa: CASSSKTGDEKLFF

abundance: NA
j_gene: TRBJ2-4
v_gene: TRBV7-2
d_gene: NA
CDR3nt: TGTGCCAGCAGCTTAGGACTTAGCCGGAGCATTCAGTACTTC
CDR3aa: CASSLGLSRSIQYF

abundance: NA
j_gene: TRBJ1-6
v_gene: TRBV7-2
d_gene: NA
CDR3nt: TGTGCCAGCAGCTCGTGGGGGGGGAACAATTCACCCCTCCACTTT
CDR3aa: CASSSWGGNNSPLHF

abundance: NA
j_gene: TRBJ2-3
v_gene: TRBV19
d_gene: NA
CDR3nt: TGTGCCAGTAGTCAGGTGTCAGGGATTGGCACAGATACGCAGTATTTT
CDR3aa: CASSQVSGIGTDTQYF

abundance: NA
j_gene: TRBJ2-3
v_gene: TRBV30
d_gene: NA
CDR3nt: TGTGCCTGGAATCGGGGAGGAAGCGAGGATACGCAGTATTTT
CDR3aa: CAWNRGGSEDTQYF

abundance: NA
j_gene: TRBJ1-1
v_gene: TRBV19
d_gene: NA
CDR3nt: TGTGCCAGTAGTATGCTAGGGGCGGACACTGAAGCTTTCTTT
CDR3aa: CASSMLGADTEAFF

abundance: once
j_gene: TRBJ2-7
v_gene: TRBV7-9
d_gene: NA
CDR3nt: TGTGCCAGCAGCTTAGGGCCCGCGGGCGAGCAGTACTTC
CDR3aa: CASSLGPAGEQYF

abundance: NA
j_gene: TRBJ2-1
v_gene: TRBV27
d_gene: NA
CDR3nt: TGTGCCAGCAGTACCTCAGGGCGCAATGAGCAGTTCTTC
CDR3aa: CASSTSGRNEQFF

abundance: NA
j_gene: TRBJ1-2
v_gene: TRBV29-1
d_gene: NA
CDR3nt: TGCAGCGTGGCCACAGGGAAGTGGTATGGCTACACCTTC
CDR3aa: CSVATGKWYGYTF

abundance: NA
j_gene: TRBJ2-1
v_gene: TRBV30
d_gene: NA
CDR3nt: TGTGCCCTAACACTCCTCGGCGTTAGCGGAGAGCAGTTCTTC
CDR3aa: CALTLLGVSGEQFF